The rows below give T cell receptor beta chains drawn from one sample of a study of blood T cell repertoires in COVID-19. This table comes from immunoSEQ multiplex PCR, and its TCRdb copy is limited to in-frame clones, with some not included. The repertoire holds nearly 95,000 clones, with around 86% as singletons. The source material was peripheral blood. The receptors originated from a woman older than 75 with acute or convalescent COVID-19. Both conserved end residues are part of each CDR3. D genes are given only for firm matches. Clone size is shown for a subset of rows, as once, few, many or a class of expanded clone.

d_call,v_call,cdr3_length,j_call,clone_size,cdr3_aa,cdr3_nt
.,TRBV9,14,TRBJ2-3,.,CASSVDGTRDTQYF,TGTGCCAGCAGCGTAGACGGGACACGAGATACGCAGTATTTT
.,TRBV5-1,15,TRBJ1-4,.,CASSDNGRREEKLFF,TGCGCCAGTAGTGACAACGGCCGAAGAGAGGAAAAACTGTTTTTT
.,TRBV6-6,17,TRBJ1-2,.,CASSPSPWQGRYYGYTF,TGTGCCAGCAGTCCATCCCCGTGGCAGGGGCGGTACTATGGCTACACCTTC
TRBD1,TRBV15,14,TRBJ1-2,.,CATSGQGASYGYTF,TGTGCCACCAGCGGGCAGGGGGCGAGCTATGGCTACACCTTC
.,TRBV5-4,14,TRBJ2-7,.,CASSSNKGSYEQYF,TGTGCCAGCAGCTCCAATAAGGGGTCCTACGAGCAGTACTTC
.,TRBV29-1,13,TRBJ1-3,.,CSVLGPSGNTIYF,TGCAGCGTTTTGGGCCCCTCTGGAAACACCATATATTTT
TRBD1,TRBV29-1,13,TRBJ1-2,.,CSVGNRDRDGYTF,TGCAGCGTTGGAAACCGGGACAGGGATGGCTACACCTTC
.,TRBV7-2,12,TRBJ2-3,.,CASRSTADTQYF,TGTGCCAGCAGATCTACGGCAGATACGCAGTATTTT
.,TRBV2,13,TRBJ1-1,.,CASRYNMNTEAFF,TGTGCCAGCAGATATAATATGAACACTGAAGCTTTCTTT
.,TRBV7-2,13,TRBJ1-3,.,CASSREGGNTIYF,TGTGCCAGCAGCCGGGAGGGTGGAAACACCATATATTTT
.,TRBV5-6,12,TRBJ2-7,.,CASSFEAYEQYF,TGTGCCAGCAGCTTCGAGGCCTACGAGCAGTACTTC
TRBD1,TRBV10-3,15,TRBJ1-1,.,CAISARETGVTEAFF,TGTGCCATCAGTGCCCGTGAGACAGGGGTCACTGAAGCTTTCTTT
.,TRBV11-3,12,TRBJ2-2,.,CASSPSTGELFF,TGTGCCAGCAGCCCCAGCACCGGGGAGCTGTTTTTT
TRBD1,TRBV18,15,TRBJ1-6,.,CASSVQGTDGSPLHF,TGTGCCAGCTCGGTCCAGGGGACAGACGGTTCACCCCTCCACTTT
.,TRBV3-1/TRBV3-2,13,TRBJ2-5,.,CASSQDGGTTQYF,TGTGCCAGCAGCCAAGATGGGGGCACGACCCAGTACTTC
TRBD1,TRBV11-2,13,TRBJ2-1,.,CASYRTGSNEQFF,TGTGCCAGCTACCGGACAGGTTCTAATGAGCAGTTCTTC
TRBD1,TRBV5-1,13,TRBJ2-7,.,CASTQGGTYEQYF,TGCGCCAGCACCCAAGGGGGCACCTACGAGCAGTACTTC
TRBD1,TRBV5-6,16,TRBJ1-2,.,CASSPRTGSANYGYTF,TGTGCCAGCAGCCCGAGGACAGGCTCAGCTAACTATGGCTACACCTTC
TRBD2,TRBV6-5,15,TRBJ2-5,.,CASSLRTSAKETQYF,TGTGCCAGCAGTCTGAGGACTAGCGCGAAAGAGACCCAGTACTTC
TRBD2,TRBV5-1,15,TRBJ2-7,.,CASSLLAGGRYEQYF,TGCGCCAGCAGCTTGTTAGCGGGGGGCCGCTACGAGCAGTACTTC
.,TRBV27,13,TRBJ1-1,.,CASSGGTPGRAFF,TGTGCCAGCAGTGGGGGGACCCCTGGTAGAGCTTTCTTT
.,TRBV5-4,13,TRBJ1-1,few,CASSFDKNTEAFF,TGTGCCAGCAGCTTTGACAAGAACACTGAAGCTTTCTTT
.,TRBV4-2,15,TRBJ2-1,once,CASSLLDRGYNEQFF,TGTGCCAGCAGCCTACTGGACCGGGGGTACAATGAGCAGTTCTTC
TRBD2,TRBV5-1,14,TRBJ2-7,.,CASSLRDYNYEQYF,TGCGCCAGCAGCCTCCGGGACTACAACTACGAGCAGTACTTC
TRBD1,TRBV6-5,14,TRBJ2-3,once,CASKTGESADTQYF,TGTGCCAGCAAGACAGGGGAGAGCGCAGATACGCAGTATTTT
.,TRBV20-1,15,TRBJ2-1,.,CSASLSRGASNEQFF,TGCAGTGCTAGTTTGTCCAGGGGAGCGAGTAATGAGCAGTTCTTC
TRBD2,TRBV18,16,TRBJ2-2,.,CASSPRLAGYTGELFF,TGTGCCAGCTCACCAAGGCTAGCGGGATACACCGGGGAGCTGTTTTTT
.,TRBV7-3,15,TRBJ2-3,.,CASSLTTSFTDTQYF,TGTGCCAGCAGCTTAACGACTAGTTTCACAGATACGCAGTATTTT
TRBD1,TRBV7-2,15,TRBJ2-1,few,CASSAGQGSNNEQFF,TGTGCCAGCAGCGCCGGACAGGGATCTAACAATGAGCAGTTCTTC
.,TRBV10-3,12,TRBJ1-2,.,CAISESTGGYTF,TGTGCCATCAGTGAGTCGACGGGTGGCTACACCTTC
.,TRBV7-6,15,TRBJ2-6,few,CASSSVSSGANVLTF,TGTGCCAGCAGCTCCGTGAGCTCTGGGGCCAACGTCCTGACTTTC
TRBD1,TRBV6-1,15,TRBJ2-1,.,CASSEAGQGVNEQFF,TGTGCCAGCAGTGAGGCGGGACAGGGGGTGAATGAGCAGTTCTTC